Listed below are T cell receptor beta chains from one sample, sequenced in a study of OX40 agonist ivuxolimab in advanced cancers. TCRdb keeps only in-frame clones here, not all; method: immunoSEQ multiplex PCR. The repertoire has over 50,000 clones, roughly four fifths of them found once; the top ten carry less than 5%. Sequenced material: CD4+ or CD8+ T cells sorted from blood, taken in a trial of the OX40 agonist ivuxolimab. All receptors derive from an adult with an advanced solid tumor such as melanoma, head and neck, liver or kidney cancer. Both conserved end residues are part of each CDR3. The D gene is left open where the match is weak. Only some rows state a clone size, as once, few, many or a class for expanded clones.

TRBJ2-5	15	TRBV5-1	TRBD1	-	TGCGCCAGCAGCACCATGACAGGGTTGGGGGAGACCCAGTACTTC	CASSTMTGLGETQYF
TRBJ2-3	18	TRBV10-3	TRBD2	few	TGTGCCATCAGTGGGCCCAGACTAGCGGGGGAGGGAACAGATACGCAGTATTTT	CAISGPRLAGEGTDTQYF
TRBJ2-2	14	TRBV6-6	-	-	TGTGCCAGCATCCTGGGGCCGAACACCGGGGAGCTGTTTTTT	CASILGPNTGELFF
TRBJ1-5	14	TRBV27	TRBD1	-	TGTGCCAGCTCGGGACAGTATAGCAATCAGCCCCAGCATTTT	CASSGQYSNQPQHF
TRBJ2-5	15	TRBV7-3	-	-	TGTGCCAGCAGCTTTAACGCCGGGGGAGGCGAGACCCAGTACTTC	CASSFNAGGGETQYF
TRBJ1-1	13	TRBV7-3	-	few	TGTGCCAGCAGCGCGGATCGTGACACTGAAGCTTTCTTT	CASSADRDTEAFF
TRBJ2-3	14	TRBV28	-	-	TGTGCCTCCAGAGGATCCCATTTCACAGATACGCAGTATTTT	CASRGSHFTDTQYF
TRBJ2-5	12	TRBV6-6	TRBD2	-	TGTGCCAGCAGCACCCTAGCGGGGACCCAGTACTTC	CASSTLAGTQYF
TRBJ1-5	14	TRBV6-5	-	-	TGTGCCAGCAGTTGGGGTATATCCGGTCAGCCCCAGCATTTT	CASSWGISGQPQHF
TRBJ2-5	15	TRBV18	-	-	TGTGCCAGCTCACCACCGGCAGGGTTAGGAGAGACCCAGTACTTC	CASSPPAGLGETQYF
TRBJ1-2	13	TRBV25-1	-	-	TGTGCCAGCAGTCCACGTGATAACTATGGCTACACCTTC	CASSPRDNYGYTF
TRBJ2-7	12	TRBV28	-	-	TGTGCCAGCAGTATCCCGGGGGGCCGGCAGTGGTTC	CASSIPGGRQWF
TRBJ2-3	15	TRBV2	-	-	TGTGCCAGCAGCTCGTACAGGGACCGGACAGATACGCAGTATTTT	CASSSYRDRTDTQYF
TRBJ2-7	14	TRBV7-7	TRBD2	-	TGTGCTAGCAGCTTGAACGGGGGGGCGGCCGAGCAGTACTTC	CASSLNGGAAEQYF
TRBJ1-5	12	TRBV18	-	once	TGTGCCAGCTCAAGCCCAAATCAGCCCCAGCATTTT	CASSSPNQPQHF
TRBJ1-1	16	TRBV5-8	-	-	TGTGCCAGCAGCTTGTCGAGGGGGGGGCCACGGACTGAAGCTTTCTTT	CASSLSRGGPRTEAFF
TRBJ2-3	18	TRBV7-2	TRBD2	-	TGTGCCAGCAGCTTAGCTGCAGGACTAGCGGCTAGCACAGATACGCAGTATTTT	CASSLAAGLAASTDTQYF
TRBJ2-7	13	TRBV6-6	-	-	TGTGCCAGCAGTTACTCGACCGCCTACGAGCAGTACTTC	CASSYSTAYEQYF
TRBJ2-2	16	TRBV7-7	TRBD2	-	TGTGCTAGCAAGCTAGCGGGGGCCCAGAACACCGGGGAGCTGTTTTTT	CASKLAGAQNTGELFF
TRBJ2-6	15	TRBV29-1	-	-	TGCAGCGTTGGCGGGGACGGCTCTGGGGCCAACGTCCTGACTTTC	CSVGGDGSGANVLTF
TRBJ2-1	12	TRBV4-2	-	few	TGTGCCAGCAGTGTGGAAGGGCCTGAGCAGTTCTTC	CASSVEGPEQFF
TRBJ2-7	15	TRBV5-4	-	once	TGTGCCAGCAAAAATACAGGGCATAATACCTACGAGCAGTACTTC	CASKNTGHNTYEQYF
TRBJ2-3	15	TRBV13	-	-	TGTGCCAGCAGCTTAGGATTATCGGGAGTAGATACGCAGTATTTT	CASSLGLSGVDTQYF
TRBJ1-1	15	TRBV6-1	-	few	TGTGCCAGCAGTGAGGGTCAGGGGTGGAACACTGAAGCTTTCTTT	CASSEGQGWNTEAFF
TRBJ1-1	14	TRBV18	-	few	TGTGCCAGCTCACCAAACAGGGAGAACACTGAAGCTTTCTTT	CASSPNRENTEAFF
TRBJ2-2	16	TRBV5-1	-	few	TGCGCCAGCAGCGACAGAGCAGGCCTTCACGGCGGGGAGCTGTTTTTT	CASSDRAGLHGGELFF
TRBJ2-6	15	TRBV11-3	-	-	TGTGCCAGCAGCTTGGGTGGCTCTGGGGCCAACGTCCTGACTTTC	CASSLGGSGANVLTF
TRBJ2-2	13	TRBV29-1	-	few	TGCAGCGTTGGCACAACGAACACCGGGGAGCTGTTTTTT	CSVGTTNTGELFF
TRBJ2-3	18	TRBV7-9	TRBD2	-	TGTGCCAGCAGCCTAACACCGGGACTAGCGGGGGGGCAAGATACGCAGTATTTT	CASSLTPGLAGGQDTQYF
TRBJ1-2	15	TRBV5-6	-	-	TGTGCCAGCAGCGAAGGGGGGGTGAGGGTAAGAGGCTACACCTTC	CASSEGGVRVRGYTF
TRBJ2-5	12	TRBV10-3	-	once	TGTGCCATCAGTGAGGTGCAAGAGACCCAGTACTTC	CAISEVQETQYF
TRBJ1-4	13	TRBV7-9	TRBD1	-	TGTGCCAGCAGCTTCCCGGACAGGGAAAAACTGTTTTTT	CASSFPDREKLFF
TRBJ2-2	12	TRBV12-5	TRBD1	few	TGTGCTAGTGGTTTCCCCAGGGGGAAGCTGTTTTTT	CASGFPRGKLFF
TRBJ1-4	12	TRBV5-1	-	-	TGCGCCAGCAGGTCAGACGGGAAAAAACTGTTTTTT	CASRSDGKKLFF
TRBJ2-7	16	TRBV7-2	TRBD1	-	TGTGCCAGCAGCCCGAGAAGCAGGACAGGGTCGCTCGAGCAGTACTTC	CASSPRSRTGSLEQYF
TRBJ1-6	17	TRBV18	-	-	TGTGCCAGCTCACCACCGGTTTTGGGACGGCGGAATTCACCCCTCCACTTT	CASSPPVLGRRNSPLHF
TRBJ1-2	15	TRBV5-1	TRBD1	-	TGCGCCAGCAGCTTGGGGGACAGGGGGCCTGATGGCTACACCTTC	CASSLGDRGPDGYTF
TRBJ1-3	16	TRBV18	-	-	TGTGCCAGCTCACCAATGAGGGAACGCTCTGGAAACACCATATATTTT	CASSPMRERSGNTIYF
TRBJ1-4	13	TRBV28	-	-	TGTGCCAGCAGCGGGGGGGGTCGGGAAAAACTGTTTTTT	CASSGGGREKLFF
TRBJ1-1	14	TRBV27	-	-	TGTGCCAGCAGCCCTCTTTGGGAGATCACTGAAGCTTTCTTT	CASSPLWEITEAFF
TRBJ1-2	13	TRBV5-1	-	few	TGCGCCAGCAGTCCAGGGGCGAACTATGGCTACACCTTC	CASSPGANYGYTF
TRBJ2-7	14	TRBV6-5	-	-	TGTGCCAGCAGTTACAGGCCCGGGCCCCACGAGCAGTACTTC	CASSYRPGPHEQYF
TRBJ1-3	15	TRBV5-1	-	once	TGCGCCAGCAGACCGGCCCCAGGCTCTGGAAACACCATATATTTT	CASRPAPGSGNTIYF
TRBJ1-6	15	TRBV9	-	-	TGTGCCAGCAGCCTCCGACAGACACAAAATTCACCCCTCCACTTT	CASSLRQTQNSPLHF
TRBJ1-1	12	TRBV5-1	-	-	TGCGCCAGCAGCCCCGACGGGAGAGAAGCTTTCTTT	CASSPDGREAFF
TRBJ2-5	12	TRBV30	-	-	TGTGCCTGGGGACCTCCTCAAGAGACCCAGTACTTC	CAWGPPQETQYF
TRBJ2-2	14	TRBV6-6	TRBD1	-	TGTGCCAGCAGTTACAAGGGGGCGCACCGGGGAGCTGTTTTT	CASSYKGAHRGAVF
TRBJ1-3	15	TRBV9	-	-	TGTGCCAGCAGCTCCCAGTCTGGTCCTGGAAACACCATATATTTT	CASSSQSGPGNTIYF
TRBJ2-2	13	TRBV6-5	-	-	TGTGCCAGCAGGGCAGGGAGGACCGGGGAGCTGTTTTTT	CASRAGRTGELFF